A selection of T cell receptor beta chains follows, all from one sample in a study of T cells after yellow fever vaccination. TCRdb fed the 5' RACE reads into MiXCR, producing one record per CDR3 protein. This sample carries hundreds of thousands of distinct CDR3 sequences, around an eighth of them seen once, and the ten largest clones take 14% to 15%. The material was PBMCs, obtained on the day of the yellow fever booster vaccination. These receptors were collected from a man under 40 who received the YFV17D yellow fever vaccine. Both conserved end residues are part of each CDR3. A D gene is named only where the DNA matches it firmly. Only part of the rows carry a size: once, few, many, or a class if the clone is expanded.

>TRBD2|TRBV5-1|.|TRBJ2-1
CASSPAWTSGRRSEQFF
TGCGCCAGCAGCCCCGCCTGGACTAGCGGGAGGAGGAGTGAGCAGTTCTTC
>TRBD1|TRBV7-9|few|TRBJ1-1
CASSDQLGQGNTEAFF
TGTGCCAGCAGCGACCAGTTAGGACAGGGGAACACTGAAGCTTTCTTT
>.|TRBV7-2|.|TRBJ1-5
CASSHMLSNQPQHF
TGTGCCAGCAGTCATATGTTGAGCAATCAGCCCCAGCATTTT
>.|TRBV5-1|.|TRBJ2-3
CASTLGGPKTDTQYF
TGCGCCAGCACCTTAGGGGGGCCCAAAACAGATACGCAGTATTTT
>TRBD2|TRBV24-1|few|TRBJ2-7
CATSDLGLAGDEQYF
TGTGCCACCAGTGACCTGGGACTAGCGGGAGACGAGCAGTACTTC
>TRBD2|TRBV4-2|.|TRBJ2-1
CASSQDVASGRASEQFF
TGTGCCAGCAGCCAAGATGTAGCAAGCGGGAGGGCTAGTGAGCAGTTCTTC
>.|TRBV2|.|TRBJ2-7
CASSWLTTFYEQYF
TGTGCCAGCAGTTGGTTGACCACCTTTTACGAGCAGTACTTC
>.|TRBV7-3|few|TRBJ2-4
CASSPTPTDAKNIQYF
TGTGCCAGCAGCCCTACTCCGACGGACGCCAAAAACATTCAGTACTTC
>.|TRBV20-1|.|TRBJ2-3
CSADSSGTQYF
TGCAGTGCTGACTCCAGTGGTACGCAGTATTTT
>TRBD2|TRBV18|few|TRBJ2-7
CASSPLLAETYEQYF
TGTGCCAGCTCACCTTTACTAGCGGAAACCTACGAGCAGTACTTC
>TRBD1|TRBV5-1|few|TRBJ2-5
CASSLEPQGEETQYF
TGCGCCAGCAGCTTGGAACCACAGGGGGAAGAGACCCAGTACTTC
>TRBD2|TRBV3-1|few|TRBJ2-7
CASSNGWASGYEQYF
TGTGCCAGCAGCAACGGTTGGGCTAGCGGTTACGAGCAGTACTTC